These 6 T cell receptor beta chains originate from one sample sequenced in a study of T cells in Graves' hyperthyroidism and ophthalmopathy. Amplified TCR beta CDR3 regions derived from RNA transcripts. The HTBI set primed first-round TCR CDR3 RT-PCR. MiXCR, applied by TCRdb to the multiplex PCR reads, yields one record per CDR3 protein. The profile shows about 840,000 distinct CDR3 sequences, more than 30% of them singletons. The source material was blood. These receptors were taken from a man aged 18 to 29 with Graves' hyperthyroidism.

The chain has TRBV10-2 and TRBJ1-4, with 9 bases that match TRBD1. Germline CDR1 reads WSHSY; CDR2 reads SAAADI. The CDR3 sequence is 17 residues long. V was pared by 4 bases and J by 7 bases, with 13 bases of the junction left unmatched. The CDR3, as DNA: TGCGCCAGCAGTGCCAGCAGGTCGACAGGGGGAGGTGAAAAACTGTTTTTT. Translated: CASSASRSTGGGEKLFF.

The genes are TRBV29-1 and TRBJ2-6; 10 nucleotides align to TRBD1. Germline CDR1 reads SQVTM; CDR2 reads ANQGSEA. V lost 6 bases, J lost 9 bases, and 5 bases stayed unmatched. This CDR3 contains 13 residues. The CDR3 DNA sequence: TGCAGCGTGAGCGGGGACAGGGGCAACGTCCTGACTTTC. Encoded protein: CSVSGDRGNVLTF.

This clonotype was recorded a few times. The J gene is TRBJ1-1, the V gene TRBV12-3 or TRBV12-4; no clear D. Trimming pared 6 bases from V and 4 bases from J, leaving 15 bases between. The CDR3 is 14 amino acids. In nucleotides, the CDR3 is TGTGCCAGCAGCCTTAGGGAGTTCGGCACTGAAGCTTTCTTT. Residues: CASSLREFGTEAFF.

The chain uses TRBV4-1 and TRBJ1-1; perhaps TRBD1 as D (5 bases). Germline CDR1 MGHRA, CDR2 YSYEKL. This CDR3 has 14 amino acids. Deletions cut 0 bases from V and 6 bases from J, with 11 bases between. DNA of the CDR3: TGCGCCAGCAGCCAAGACAGGGCTGCGCCTGAAGCTTTCTTT. As protein: CASSQDRAAPEAFF.

This clonotype was seen at least ten times. The genes are TRBV11-2 and TRBJ1-3; D gene unclear. CDR1 and CDR2 from the germline V gene are SGHAT and FQNNGV. Trimming removed 4 bases from V and 7 bases from J, with 11 bases in between. The CDR3 has 13 residues. The CDR3 loop is CASSSPRRNTIYF. CDR3 DNA sequence: TGTGCCAGCAGCTCACCCAGGAGGAACACCATATATTTT.

Remarks on this clonotype: Mismatch with germline at one junction end may stem from a read error. The chain is built from TRBV7-2 and TRBJ1-2, with a weak D call TRBD1 (5 bases). Looked up from germline, CDR1 is SGHTA and CDR2 is FQGNSA. This CDR3 is built from 13 residues. As DNA, the CDR3 is TGTGCCAGCAGCCCGGGACTCGGCTATGGCTACAACTTC. Translation: CASSPGLGYGYNF.